This T cell receptor (beta chain) is from a study of T-cell memory formation after mild COVID-19. This clonotype was counted a few times. The antigen remains undetermined. From the 5' RACE reads, TCRdb called clonotypes with MiXCR, one entry per CDR3 protein. Among approximately 490,000 distinct CDR3 sequences listed, around 21% were seen once. The study, taken as a whole, reports: CD4/CD8 balance characterized clones contracting day 15 to 85, and CD4+ skew characterized later expanders.

The germline V gene has CDR1 SGHVS and CDR2 FNYEAQ. The CDR3 loop spans 13 amino acids. Trimming removed 1 base at V and 7 bases at J, with 8 bases between. This TCR derives from an adult woman who had mild COVID-19 (a few samples of this study predate the infection). Cell type and time point are not known. This chain uses TRBV7-6 with TRBJ2-1; D remains unclear. Sequenced material: PBMCs or a T cell subset sorted from them (not recorded which). CDR3 in amino acids: CASSLVVQNEQFF. CDR3 coding DNA: TGTGCCAGCAGCTTAGTAGTCCAGAATGAGCAGTTCTTC.